This TCR beta chain originates from a study of CD8+CD57+ T cells in acquired aplastic anemia. About the study: Quantities of DNA derived from sorted CD4+ and CD8+ cells averaged roughly 3.4 ug.

The sample holds a few counts of this clonotype. What it binds is not known. The junction had 1 base not matched to a gene; V was cut back by 0 bases and J by 0 bases. The V gene's germline CDR1 is DFQATT and CDR2 SNEGSKA (reference sequence). The length of the CDR3 is 15 residues. Study-wide results and caveats: Between patients and controls, CD8+ Simpson's diversity did not vary significantly.

Researchers used genomic DNA as the template to profile TCR beta VDJ and CDR3. TCRdb passed the reads through MiXCR, listing each CDR3 protein once. Of 250,000 to 300,000 distinct CDR3 sequences detected, approximately 56% appear once; the ten largest clones hold roughly 8%. The sample taken for sequencing was sorted CD4+, CD8+, or CD8+CD57+ T cells (not recorded which) from PBMCs. The V call is TRBV20-1, the J call TRBJ2-7; 11 bases map to TRBD2. The source of this sequence is a human donor with severe aplastic anemia or a healthy control (not recorded which). CDR3 loop: CSAREGTSGSYEQYF. CDR3 DNA sequence: TGCAGTGCTAGAGAGGGGACTAGCGGCTCCTACGAGCAGTACTTC.